The 4 T cell receptor beta chains given below trace back to one sample, sequenced in a study of PD-L1 blockade in urothelial cancer. Some clones are missing from TCRdb's copy, which holds only in-frame ones; the method was immunoSEQ multiplex PCR. The sample consists of under 55,000 clones, over 70% of them appearing once. The sequencing here drew on PBMCs, taken around atezolizumab (anti-PD-L1) treatment. The receptors stem from a man aged 35-49 years with urothelial cancer.

The gene calls are TRBV6-5 and TRBJ1-3; a weak D match, TRBD1 (6 bases). CDR1 MNHEY and CDR2 SVGAGI come from the germline V gene. Trimming cost V 8 bases and J 2 bases, with 13 bases left between them. There are 14 residues in the CDR3. In nucleotides, the CDR3 is TGTGCCAGCGCCAGGGGAACGACTGGAAACACCATATATTTT. It is translated as CASARGTTGNTIYF.

The chain links TRBV19 to TRBJ2-7; 7 nucleotides line up with TRBD2. In germline, CDR1 is LNHDA, CDR2 SQIVND (reference sequence). The V and J ends lost 3 bases and 5 bases, in that order; junction bases with no gene match: 7. This CDR3 is 14 amino acids long. DNA of the CDR3: TGTGCCAGTAGTATCGGCGGGAGATTCGACGAGCAGTACTTC. This sequence encodes CASSIGGRFDEQYF.

The chain carries TRBV28 and TRBJ1-1, with D perhaps TRBD1 (5 bases). V was cut by 7 bases and J by 3 bases, with 12 bases left in between. There are 13 residues in the CDR3. From germline, CDR1 is MDHEN and CDR2 SYDVKM. The chain's CDR3 is CASNSEGDTEAFF. CDR3 bases: TGTGCCAGCAACTCGGAAGGGGACACTGAAGCTTTCTTT. The full variable domain, in which reference TRBV28 and TRBJ1-1 provide the parts outside the CDR3, is DVKVTQSSRYLVKRTGEKVFLECVQDMDHENMFWYRQDPGLGLRLIYFSYDVKMKEKGDIPEGYSVSREKKERFSLILESASTNQTSMYLCASNSEGDTEAFFGQGTRLTVV.

The V and J genes are TRBV2 and TRBJ1-5, with TRBD1 identical over 10 bases. J gave up 1 base and V 4 bases, and 7 bases lay outside the gene matches. The CDR3 is 17 residues long. Germline assignment: CDR1 SNHLY and CDR2 FYNNEI. Here the CDR3 reads CASSVGQGLISNQPQHF. The CDR3 region has the DNA TGTGCCAGCAGTGTGGGACAGGGGCTTATAAGCAATCAGCCCCAGCATTTT.